The clone carrying this TCR beta chain has just a few counts. These data belong to a study of blood T cells in healthy people across ages. Samples each had at least 5.5 micrograms of total RNA extracted. The use of a sample-barcoded 5' primer and a J-beta primer mix characterized a second PCR of roughly 6 to 11 cycles. One entry per CDR3 protein, called by TCRdb with MiXCR from the 5' RACE reads. The sample shows approximately 800,000 distinct CDR3 sequences, 55% to 75% of them seen only once. V was trimmed by 7 bases and J by 9 bases, leaving 19 bases between them. The length of the CDR3 is 14 residues. The germline V gene has CDR1 SNHLY and CDR2 FYNNEI.

The sequence came from a man aged 30-40 years in good health. This sequence joins TRBV2 and TRBJ2-1; TRBD2 is a possible D gene (5 bases). Sequencing was carried out using blood. The CDR3 DNA follows: TGTGCCAGCACAAGGTATCTAGCCGAAGCTGAGCAGTTCTTC. Its translation: CASTRYLAEAEQFF.